This TCR beta chain stems from a study of T cells in localized non-small cell lung cancer (dated by TCRdb to the early 2020s). Study-level background: The study analyzed T cell repertoires of over 200 early-stage NSCLC patients, comparing tumors and uninvolved tumor-adjacent lungs. The cohort was made up of about 240 treatment-naive NSCLC patients whose localized lung tumors had been resected. A mean age of 66.3 years was recorded for the NSCLC patients, of whom roughly 130 were male and about 100 were female. Here is what the overall study found, with its caveats: Of the top 100 tumor clones, a median of roughly 60 were detected in paired uninvolved adjacent lung; roughly 26 were also among that lung's top 100. Because the study design was exploratory, TCR variables were selected using unadjusted p-values without false-discovery rate correction. Uninvolved tumor-adjacent lung showed the highest T cell clonality, higher than tumor, which suggests more focused antigenic responses in the uninvolved tumor-adjacent lung. Because multi-region tumor sequencing was not done, intratumor heterogeneity could not be ruled out. Higher blood T cell density associated with longer overall survival, while higher adjacent-lung clonality associated with shorter survival.

At diagnosis, tumor, uninvolved tumor-adjacent lung and peripheral blood were collected and then preserved as a mix of FFPE and fresh-frozen material. For TCR repertoire profiling, the blood samples were analyzed as peripheral blood mononuclear cells. Based on the germline V gene, the CDR1 and CDR2 sequences are SGHDT and YYEEEE. Clipping removes 5 bases from V and 7 bases from J, with 8 as the unmatched junction base count. The CDR3 measures 13 amino acids from cysteine to phenylalanine. This entry keeps only the CDR3 DNA: 39 bases, framed from base 1. TCR beta CDR3 regions were sequenced from DNA using the immunoSEQ Assay. The published analysis was carried out like this. To compute T cell density, TCR beta template counts were normalized to usable DNA, which was estimated by amplifying housekeeping genes. The preseqR package was used to estimate richness by extrapolating to 400,000 templates for PBMC samples and to 120,000 templates for tissue samples. Clonality was defined as one minus Pielou's evenness. Differential abundance testing on productive amino-acid clonotypes, with a minimum total count of 5 and an alpha of 0.1, was used to identify tissue-enriched TCRs. The Jaccard Index and the Morisita Overlap Index were used to measure how much the repertoires overlapped between compartments. TCR beta CDR3s were clustered by GLIPH together with public tetramer-defined viral CDR3s, and at least three viral sequences plus V-gene enrichment were required for viral motifs. Drawn from immuneACCESS, this table holds only the in-frame rearrangements with V and J called that TCRdb kept. Clones are partly lost; checked studies trace under half to an unresolved V gene and leave the rest unexplained. V, J and clone size reflect that table, while D and trimming were determined from the DNA. This sample is represented by about 25,000 clones; approximately 86% of them were singletons. The ten biggest clones cover roughly 13% of the sample.

With regard to this clone: Its antigen is not yet known. The sample holds no much larger clone one base away, and base qualities are not on file.

The source was peripheral blood, collected before any cancer treatment. The chain joins TRBV5-6 to TRBJ1-2, with 7 middle bases fitting TRBD1. This clonotype was obtained from a female donor at least 60 years old with stage I lung adenocarcinoma. For the CDR3, the sequence is CASSNQGVAGYTF. DNA sequence: TGTGCCAGCAGTAATCAGGGGGTAGCTGGCTACACCTTC. The full variable domain, completed from the reference TRBV5-6 and TRBJ1-2 proteins outside the CDR3, reads DAGVTQSPTHLIKTRGQQVTLRCSPKSGHDTVSWYQQALGQGPQFIFQYYEEEERQRGNFPDRFSGHQFPNYSSELNVNALLLGDSALYLCASSNQGVAGYTFGSGTRLTVV.